This T cell receptor beta chain was retrieved from a study of blood T cells in healthy people across ages. Looking at the study overall: For every two T cells, template switching captured about one barcoded beta molecule. General study findings and limits: A strong correlation was found between TCR beta diversity and the percentage of naive T cells. As age increased, TCR beta diversity per million T cells fell in a roughly linear fashion.

Germline loops: CDR1 SQVTM, CDR2 ANQGSEA. V lost 0 bases and J lost 5, with 3 bases in between. The CDR3 is made up of 11 amino acids. It was with a sample-barcoded 5' primer and a J-beta primer mix that a second PCR of roughly 7 to 12 cycles was run. The authors tagged each cDNA molecule using a template-switch adaptor with 12 random nucleotides. TCRdb re-analysed the 5' RACE reads in MiXCR, keeping a single row per CDR3 protein. The data show about 1 million distinct CDR3 sequences, under 55% seen once. This clonotype was recorded once. No antigen is known for it. This may come from a read error, since a much larger clone is one base off.

The source is a woman in her sixties or seventies in good health. Sequencing was performed on blood. The chain uses TRBV29-1 and TRBJ2-3, with D unclear. The CDR3 region has the DNA TGCAGCGTTGAAGACTTAGATACGCAGTATTTT. Translated: CSVEDLDTQYF.